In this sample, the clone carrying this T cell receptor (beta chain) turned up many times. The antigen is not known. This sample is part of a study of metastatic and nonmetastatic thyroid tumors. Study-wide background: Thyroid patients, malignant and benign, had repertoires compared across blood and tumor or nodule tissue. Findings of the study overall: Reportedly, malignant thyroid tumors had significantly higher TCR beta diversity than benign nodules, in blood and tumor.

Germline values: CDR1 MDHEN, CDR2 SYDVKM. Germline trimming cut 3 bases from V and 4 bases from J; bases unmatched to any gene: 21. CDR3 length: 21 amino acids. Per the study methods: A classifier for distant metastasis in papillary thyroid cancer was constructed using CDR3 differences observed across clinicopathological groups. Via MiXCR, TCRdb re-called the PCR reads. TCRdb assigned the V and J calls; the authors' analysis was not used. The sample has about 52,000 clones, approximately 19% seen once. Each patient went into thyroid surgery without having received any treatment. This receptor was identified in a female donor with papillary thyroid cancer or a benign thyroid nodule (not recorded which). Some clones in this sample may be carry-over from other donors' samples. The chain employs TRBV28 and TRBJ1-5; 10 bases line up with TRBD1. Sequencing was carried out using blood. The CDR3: CASSFPRPGQGRHFTNQPQHF. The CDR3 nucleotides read TGTGCCAGCAGTTTCCCTCGTCCGGGACAGGGGAGGCATTTCACAAATCAGCCCCAGCATTTT.